This T cell receptor (beta chain) was obtained from a study of blood T cells in healthy people across ages (dated by TCRdb to about 2015). As for the study more broadly: In model experiments, template switching captured roughly one uniquely barcoded TCR beta cDNA molecule for every two T cells. The study measured age-related changes in TCR beta repertoire diversity using deep sequencing normalized with unique cDNA molecular identifiers. Donors were grouped into four age groups: young (average roughly 15 years), middle-aged (over 35), aged (approximately 67) and long-lived (around 82). Two additional independent replicas of 1 million unique cDNA reads from the same blood draw were analyzed for two donors (one aged 18 to 30 and one aged 80 or older). To avoid experimental bias, donors of different ages were spread randomly across the sequencing lanes.

Comment on this clonotype: Its antigen is unknown. Base-call qualities are not available, and no considerably larger clone is one nucleotide away.

Results the study describes overall, beyond this receptor: The CMV infection status of donors was not known, potentially confounding age-related changes in expanded clonotypes. Compared with the aged group, more naive CD4+ T cells, fewer expanded clones and increased TCR diversity were shown by the long-lived group, suggesting age selection. Estimates of total diversity based on one million sequenced T cells were considered lower bounds and underestimates. Observed TCR beta diversity correlated strongly with the percentage of naive T cells measured by flow cytometry. Since profiling was done on bulk unsorted PBMCs, naive and antigen-experienced compartments could not be conclusively compared. As age increased, observed TCR beta diversity per million T cells dropped in a roughly linear way, and a significant reduction was already evident by age 40.

Trimming at the junction amounts to 2 bases on V and 8 bases on J, and the germline ends lie 9 bases apart. According to the germline V gene, CDR1 reads KGHSH and CDR2 reads LQKENI. Its CDR3 holds 12 amino acids, cysteine through phenylalanine. The entry retains the CDR3 DNA only, 36 bases that are in frame from base 1. The library was prepared using 5' RACE. This sample was sequenced with an Illumina HiSeq 2500. The second PCR ran for roughly 7 to 12 cycles and used a J-beta primer mix along with a sample-barcoded 5' primer. A template-switch 5' adaptor carrying 12 random nucleotides introduced a unique molecular identifier onto each TCR beta cDNA molecule. Each sample yielded at least 3 million CDR3-containing paired-end reads. First-strand cDNA synthesis was performed from all RNA using the Mint cDNA synthesis kit, with priming by a TRBC-specific oligonucleotide. All cDNA was treated with uracil-DNA glycosylase and then went through a first 18-cycle PCR with the universal primers M1SS and BC2_uni_R. In the source study's methods: For normalization, 1 million high-quality reads were randomly selected from each sample, with every read carrying a distinct molecular identifier. Reads with shared molecular identifiers were discarded instead of being binned into consensus sequences. CDR3 identification, clonotype clustering and error correction used MiTCR with a Q25 quality threshold and the strictest error-elimination algorithm. A nonparametric unseen species model with Euler transformation was used to estimate a lower bound on total TCR beta diversity. Using fastp trimming at Q25 and MiXCR clonotype assembly, TCRdb reanalyzed the public sequencing data and kept in-frame beta chains. Every distinct CDR3 protein forms one entry, paired with its most common genes and DNA. The V and J calls follow TCRdb's processing rather than the paper's. The sample table shows about 1 million distinct CDR3 sequences, and 35% to 50% are seen once. 18% of the sample is held by the ten biggest clonotypes.

Systemically healthy Caucasian individuals from Russia, approximately 39 in total and aged about 6 to 100 years, were included as donors. Each donor gave roughly 11 milliliters of peripheral blood, drawn into EDTA-treated Vacutainer tubes. PBMCs were isolated by Ficoll-Paque density-gradient centrifugation, with at least 7 million obtained per sample. Trizol reagent was used to extract total RNA from the PBMCs, yielding at least 5.5 micrograms per sample. Naive CD45RAhigh/CD27high T cell percentages were measured by flow cytometry on a PBMC aliquot from every donor. The sequence links TRBV18 to TRBJ1-1; the D segment cannot be called with confidence. The sequenced material came from blood. The sequence was obtained from a woman aged 55-69 years in good health. The CDR3 is CASSPTQDEAFF. The DNA sequence is TGTGCCAGCTCACCAACCCAGGACGAAGCTTTCTTT.